The sequence of this TCR beta chain was determined in a study of neurological immune-mediated disorders. General study points: None of the CDR3 amino acid sequences of expanded clones recurred across subjects, suggesting private repertoires in all groups.

V was pared by 3 bases and J by 7 bases, with 3 bases of the junction left unmatched. CDR3 size: 15 residues. CDR1 SGHRS and CDR2 YFSETQ come from the germline V gene. This clonotype has at least ten counts. Its antigen is not known. MiXCR, applied by TCRdb to the 5' RACE reads, yields one record per CDR3 protein. The sample records 30,000 to 45,000 distinct CDR3 sequences, 9.5% to 13% being singletons. What was sequenced was CD4+ T cells from blood. The chain couples TRBV5-1 to TRBJ2-2; 13 nucleotides line up with TRBD2. The clonotype comes from a woman between 25 and 40 years old with HTLV-1-associated myelopathy (HAM/TSP). As DNA, the CDR3 is TGCGCCAGCAGCTGGGGGACTAGCGGGGTCGGGGAGCTGTTTTTT. Protein product: CASSWGTSGVGELFF.